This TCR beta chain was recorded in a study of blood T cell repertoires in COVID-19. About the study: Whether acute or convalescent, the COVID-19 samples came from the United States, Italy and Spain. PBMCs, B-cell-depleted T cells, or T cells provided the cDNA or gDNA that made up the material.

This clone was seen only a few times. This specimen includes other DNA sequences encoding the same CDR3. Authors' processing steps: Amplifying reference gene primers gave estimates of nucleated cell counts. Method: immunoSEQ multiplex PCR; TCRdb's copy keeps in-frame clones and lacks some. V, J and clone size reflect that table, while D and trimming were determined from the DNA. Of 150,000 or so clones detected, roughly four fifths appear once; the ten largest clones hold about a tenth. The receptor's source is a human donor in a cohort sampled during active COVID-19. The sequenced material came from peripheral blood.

The CDR3 DNA sequence: TGTGCCAGCAGCCGGGACAGGGACCTCGAGCAGTACTTC. Protein product: CASSRDRDLEQYF. This chain connects TRBV7-3 to TRBJ2-7, with 9 bases lining up with TRBD1. V dropped 5 bases and J dropped 6; count of bases not matched to a gene: 5. Germline assignment: CDR1 SGHTA and CDR2 FQGTGA. This CDR3 contains 13 residues.